This T cell receptor (beta chain) was retrieved from a study of blood T cell repertoires in COVID-19. Profiled with immunoSEQ multiplex PCR; TCRdb holds only in-frame clones, not every one. There are about 270,000 clones in the sample; more than 85% occur only once, and around 2.8% lies in the top ten. The CDR3 sequence is 14 residues long. Germline lookup yields CDR1 SGHVS and CDR2 FQNEAQ. With V trimmed by 5 bases and J by 4 bases, 5 bases remained unmatched. Sequencing used PBMCs or T cells enriched from blood (not recorded which). The chain has TRBV7-8 and TRBJ2-7; TRBD1 matches at 10 bases. The TCR comes from a man aged 40-49 years who had been exposed to COVID-19. This chain's CDR3 is CASSIAGQGYEQYF. The DNA for the CDR3 is TGTGCCAGCAGCATCGCGGGACAGGGGTACGAGCAGTACTTC.